One sample yielded the 27 T cell receptor beta chains listed below, sequenced in a study of long-term antiretroviral therapy in people with HIV. Samples were assayed with immunoSEQ v3.0 at survey level. Here immunoSEQ multiplex PCR was the method, and the copy in TCRdb shows in-frame clones only, minus some. The table lists 7,300 or so clones, under 85% of them singletons. The specimen was unsorted PBMCs, collected approximately eleven months before starting antiretroviral therapy. The receptors were sampled from a man aged 35-49 years with HIV.

The chain uses TRBV19 and TRBJ2-7; TRBD1 aligns across 8 bases. This CDR3 contains 15 residues. With V trimmed by 6 bases and J by 2 bases, 9 bases remained unmatched. CDR1 is LNHDA and CDR2 is SQIVND in the germline V gene (reference sequence). In DNA, the CDR3 is TGTGCCAGTAGCCAAGGACAGGGAATCACCTACGAGCAGTACTTC. Translating it yields CASSQGQGITYEQYF. Based on the CDR3 plus reference TRBV19 and TRBJ2-7, the full variable domain is DGGITQSPKYLFRKEGQNVTLSCEQNLNHDAMYWYRQDPGQGLRLIYYSQIVNDFQKGDIAEGYSVSREKKESFPLTVTSAQKNPTAFYLCASSQGQGITYEQYFGPGTRLTVT.

This sequence joins TRBV7-9 and TRBJ1-2; 12 bases map to TRBD1. The CDR3 sequence is 16 residues long. The V and J ends lost 8 bases and 5 bases, in that order; junction bases with no gene match: 12. CDR1 and CDR2 (germline): SEHNR, FQNEAQ (reference sequence). The CDR3 coding sequence is TGTGCCAGCGATTGGCCGGGACAGGGGGCAGGATATGGCTACACCTTC. Its protein product is CASDWPGQGAGYGYTF.

The V and J genes are TRBV4-3 and TRBJ2-3; 15 bases are a match to TRBD2. Unmatched junction bases numbered 8, after V lost 0 bases and J lost 4 bases. This CDR3 comprises 19 residues. CDR1 is LGHNA, CDR2 YSLEER, per germline. CDR3 coding DNA: TGCGCCAGCAGCCAAGAAGCAGGACTAGCGGGGGGGGTGGCAGATACGCAGTATTTT. This translates into CASSQEAGLAGGVADTQYF.

This chain connects TRBV30 to TRBJ1-5; D is uncertain. Germline values: CDR1 GTSNPN, CDR2 SVGIG (reference sequence). V was clipped by 0 bases and J by 6 bases, with 9 bases between them. The CDR3 consists of 13 residues. The CDR3: CAWSVLRAQPQHF. In nucleotides, the CDR3 is TGTGCCTGGAGTGTACTACGGGCTCAGCCCCAGCATTTT. Using reference TRBV30 and TRBJ1-5 for the parts outside the CDR3, the full variable domain is SQTIHQWPATLVQPVGSPLSLECTVEGTSNPNLYWYRQAAGRGLQLLFYSVGIGQISSEVPQNLSASRPQDRQFILSSKKLLLSDSGFYLCAWSVLRAQPQHFGDGTRLSIL.

The chain recombines TRBV13 with TRBJ1-1; D might be TRBD1 (5 bases). CDR3 length: 12 residues. In germline, CDR1 is PRHDT, CDR2 FYEKMQ (reference sequence). Trimming removed 5 bases from V and 4 bases from J, with 8 bases in between. This CDR3 is CASSPGSTEAFF. CDR3 coding DNA: TGTGCCAGCAGCCCAGGGAGCACTGAAGCTTTCTTT.

The CDR3 loop reads CASSAQDGSSYNSPLHF. CDR3 sequence (DNA): TGTGCCAGCAGCGCCCAGGACGGCAGCTCCTATAATTCACCCCTCCACTTT. The V call is TRBV9, the J call TRBJ1-6, with D unresolved. The CDR3 covers 17 residues. Germline loops: CDR1 SGDLS, CDR2 YYNGEE. V was clipped by 3 bases and J by 0 bases, with 13 bases between them.

The chain couples TRBV19 to TRBJ1-2; the D is unclear. Looked up from germline, CDR1 is LNHDA and CDR2 is SQIVND (reference sequence). V lost 0 bases and J lost 2, with 10 bases in between. The CDR3 is 15 amino acids. The CDR3 loop is CASSIDVTRNYGYTF. The CDR3 nucleotides are TGTGCCAGTAGTATAGATGTCACAAGGAACTATGGCTACACCTTC.

The chain has TRBV5-6 and TRBJ2-3; D tentatively reads TRBD1 or TRBD2 (5 bases each). The germline V gene has CDR1 SGHDT and CDR2 YYEEEE. CDR3 size: 14 residues. The V end was cut by 0 bases, the J end by 0 bases, with 5 bases between. CDR3 loop: CASSLGGSTDTQYF. As DNA, the CDR3 is TGTGCCAGCAGCTTGGGGGGGAGCACAGATACGCAGTATTTT.

The V and J genes are TRBV6-1 and TRBJ2-7, with D uncertain. Trimming shortened V by 1 base and J by 3 bases, and 10 bases separated the two germline ends. This CDR3 contains 14 residues. Germline CDR1 and CDR2: MNHNS and SASEGT. For the CDR3, the DNA is TGTGCCAGCAGTGAAGGACCTGCAATCTACGAGCAGTACTTC. Amino acid sequence: CASSEGPAIYEQYF.

In this sample, this clone turned up a few times. This CDR3 is CASSLVENTEAFF. The CDR3 DNA reads as TGTGCCAGCAGTTTAGTAGAGAACACTGAAGCTTTCTTT. V and J are TRBV28 and TRBJ1-1; D is unclear. The CDR3 is 13 residues long. V lost 2 bases and J lost 1, with 5 bases in between. Germline values: CDR1 MDHEN, CDR2 SYDVKM. Filled out from reference TRBV28 and TRBJ1-1, the complete variable domain reads DVKVTQSSRYLVKRTGEKVFLECVQDMDHENMFWYRQDPGLGLRLIYFSYDVKMKEKGDIPEGYSVSREKKERFSLILESASTNQTSMYLCASSLVENTEAFFGQGTRLTVV.

This clone was recorded once. The V call is TRBV7-9, the J call TRBJ2-7, with D possibly matching TRBD2 (6 bases). From germline, CDR1 is SEHNR and CDR2 FQNEAQ (reference sequence). Trimming stripped 5 bases from V and 2 bases from J, with 10 bases between. CDR3 length equals 13 residues. The CDR3 reads CASSRAGTYEQYF. CDR3 nucleotide sequence: TGTGCCAGCAGCCGAGCGGGCACCTACGAGCAGTACTTC.

The V and J genes are TRBV11-2 and TRBJ2-7; the match to TRBD1 covers 7 bases. The CDR3 consists of 16 residues. Trimming at V came to 1 base and at J to 2 bases, leaving 8 bases not matched to a gene. Germline CDR1 reads SGHAT; CDR2 reads FQNNGV. CDR3 coding DNA: TGTGCCAGCAGCTTAGTAGGGGGCAGGGCCACCTACGAGCAGTACTTC. This gives the protein CASSLVGGRATYEQYF.

This clone is categorized as medium-sized. The rearrangement uses TRBV4-3 and TRBJ1-1, with D possibly being TRBD1 (5 bases). Per the germline V gene, CDR1 is LGHNA and CDR2 is YSLEER. The length of the CDR3 is 15 residues. The germline V and J ends were trimmed by 0 bases and 13 bases, with 21 bases remaining between them. CDR3: CASSQDLGQGRLRFF. The CDR3, as DNA: TGCGCCAGCAGCCAAGATCTGGGGCAGGGTAGGCTTCGTTTCTTT.

Here the CDR3 DNA reads TGTGCCAGTAGTTCGGGACAGGAAAAATCACCCCTCCACTTT. Protein product: CASSSGQEKSPLHF. The gene calls are TRBV19 and TRBJ1-6; TRBD1 aligns across 8 bases. With 5 bases clipped from V and 10 bases from J, the junction kept 7 bases outside the gene matches. The CDR3 runs to 14 residues. Germline V gene data show CDR1 as LNHDA and CDR2 as SQIVND (reference sequence).

The chain couples TRBV6-6 to TRBJ2-7, with TRBD2 matching 7 bases. J gave up 2 bases and V 5 bases, and 6 bases lay outside the gene matches. This CDR3 comprises 14 residues. Germline lookup yields CDR1 MNHNY and CDR2 SVGAGI (reference sequence). The CDR3 DNA is TGTGCCAGCAGTCGGCTAGCGGAGGCCTACGAGCAGTACTTC. Translated, it gives CASSRLAEAYEQYF.

The CDR3 DNA is TGCGCCAGCAGTGAGTCCATCTCCTACGAGCAGTACTTC. Residues: CASSESISYEQYF. J is TRBJ2-7 and V is TRBV10-2; no reliable D call. Germline V gene sequence: CDR1 WSHSY, CDR2 SAAADI. Trimming took 0 bases from V and 0 from J, leaving 3 bases between them. The CDR3 is 13 amino acids.

The genes are TRBV4-3 and TRBJ2-7; D perhaps matches TRBD1 (5 bases). V dropped 0 bases and J dropped 0 bases, with 6 bases sitting between them. This CDR3 comprises 14 residues. Germline CDR1 LGHNA, CDR2 YSLEER. The CDR3 region has the DNA TGCGCCAGCAGCCAAGACAGGGTCTCCTACGAGCAGTACTTC. Encoded protein: CASSQDRVSYEQYF.

The rearrangement joins TRBV27 to TRBJ1-2; the match to TRBD1 covers 7 bases. The CDR3 sequence is 14 residues long. Germline V CDR1 and CDR2: MNHEY, SMNVEV (reference sequence). J was trimmed by 10 bases and V by 1 base; bases with no gene match: 9. CDR3 coding DNA: TGTGCCAGCAGTTTATTCCCCGGGACAGTATTCTACACCTTC. Its translation: CASSLFPGTVFYTF.

This chain joins TRBV18 and TRBJ2-5; 8 bases agree with TRBD1. Trimming cost V 6 bases and J 4 bases; bases outside gene matches: 4. This CDR3 comprises 13 residues. CDR1 and CDR2 from the germline V gene are KGHSH and LQKENI. This CDR3 is CASSPGGGETQYF. The CDR3 nucleotides are TGTGCCAGCTCTCCAGGGGGCGGAGAGACCCAGTACTTC. Complete variable domain (other parts from reference TRBV18 and TRBJ2-5): NAGVMQNPRHLVRRRGQEARLRCSPMKGHSHVYWYRQLPEEGLKFMVYLQKENIIDESGMPKERFSAEFPKEGPSILRIQQVVRGDSAAYFCASSPGGGETQYFGPGTRLLVL.

Here the CDR3 reads CASSLVGGRGYTF. The CDR3 nucleotides are TGCGCCAGCAGCTTGGTGGGAGGACGCGGCTACACCTTC. The rearrangement links TRBV5-1 to TRBJ1-2; D unresolved. Per germline, CDR1 SGHRS and CDR2 YFSETQ. The length of the CDR3 is 13 residues. V was trimmed by 0 bases and J by 8 bases, leaving 11 bases between them. Full variable domain (remainder filled in from reference TRBV5-1 and TRBJ1-2): KAGVTQTPRYLIKTRGQQVTLSCSPISGHRSVSWYQQTPGQGLQFLFEYFSETQRNKGNFPGRFSGRQFSNSRSEMNVSTLELGDSALYLCASSLVGGRGYTFGSGTRLTVV.

This chain uses TRBV30 with TRBJ2-3; 7 bases agree with TRBD2. CDR3 length: 14 amino acids. J lost 3 bases, V lost 0 bases, and 3 bases had no gene match. CDR1 and CDR2 from the germline V gene are GTSNPN and SVGIG (reference sequence). CDR3 DNA: TGTGCCTGGAGTGTAGTGGGGGGGACAGATACGCAGTATTTT. It encodes CAWSVVGGTDTQYF.

The chain has TRBV7-9 and TRBJ2-3, with D unclear. The CDR3 totals 11 residues. CDR1 and CDR2 from the germline V gene are SEHNR and FQNEAQ (reference sequence). Trimming pared 4 bases from V and 5 bases from J, leaving 4 bases between. CDR3 region: CASSYRDTQYF. The CDR3 nucleotides read TGTGCCAGCAGCTACAGAGATACGCAGTATTTT.

The chain is built from TRBV6-6 and TRBJ1-4; TRBD1 is a possible D gene (6 bases). With 6 bases removed from V and 10 bases from J, the gap between germline ends came to 15 bases. From germline, CDR1 is MNHNY and CDR2 SVGAGI (reference sequence). CDR3 length equals 13 residues. CDR3 nucleotide sequence: TGTGCCAGCAGCGCCGGAGGGGGGGGAAAACTGTTTTTT. It translates to CASSAGGGGKLFF.

This clone has only one observation. The V and J genes are TRBV6-1 and TRBJ1-3, with a weak D call TRBD1 (6 bases). CDR3 length equals 15 residues. V was shortened by 7 bases and J by 2 bases, with 15 bases between the two germline ends. Germline CDR1 and CDR2: MNHNS and SASEGT. The CDR3 nucleotides are TGTGCCAGCACCTTAGGGGGGTCTACTGGAAACACCATATATTTT. This codes for CASTLGGSTGNTIYF.

The rearrangement joins TRBV29-1 to TRBJ2-3; TRBD2 matches 7 bases. The germline V gene encodes CDR1 SQVTM and CDR2 ANQGSEA. J gave up 8 bases and V 3 bases, and 2 bases lay outside the gene matches. CDR3 length equals 11 residues. The CDR3 protein is CSVDSGGTQYF. CDR3 DNA: TGCAGCGTTGATTCGGGGGGTACGCAGTATTTT.

The chain links TRBV19 to TRBJ1-2, with D perhaps TRBD1 (6 bases). Per germline, CDR1 LNHDA and CDR2 SQIVND (reference sequence). V was trimmed by 5 bases and J by 0 bases, leaving 10 bases between them. The CDR3 has 14 residues. The CDR3 protein is CASSFGTSNYGYTF. The DNA of the CDR3 is TGTGCCAGTAGTTTTGGGACATCTAACTATGGCTACACCTTC.

The rearrangement joins TRBV9 to TRBJ2-3; 12 bases are a match to TRBD2. The germline CDR1 and CDR2 sequences are SGDLS and YYNGEE. Trimming cost V 3 bases and J 2 bases; bases outside gene matches: 7. This CDR3 has 17 amino acids. The CDR3 here is CASSGLAGGPTTDTQYF. For the CDR3, the DNA is TGTGCCAGCAGCGGGCTAGCGGGGGGGCCGACCACAGATACGCAGTATTTT.